This T cell receptor beta chain was retrieved from a study of Ad26.COV2.S vaccination and SARS-CoV-2 variants. As to this clone: Its antigen is currently unknown.

Assay: immunoSEQ multiplex PCR; the TCRdb copy retains only in-frame clones and omits some. The sample contains 400,000 or so clones, 70% to 90% of which appear only once. Study findings and constraints: Vaccinated and placebo-treated recipients had similar non-spike TCR breadth. Those who received the vaccine showed greater spike-specific TCR breadth than those given placebo. It is possible that the TCR breadth and depth analyses underestimated the total T cell responses.

CDR3 size: 12 residues. Deletions cut 1 base from V and 2 bases from J, with 0 bases between. Germline V CDR1 and CDR2: SGDLS, YYNGEE. Stated treatment: approximately 18 received Ad26.COV2.S at low or high dose, single or two shots; five or six received placebo; per-sample allocation not given. The samples date from day 63 after the first vaccine or placebo injection. The sequencing here drew on peripheral blood, taken in a trial of Ad26.COV2.S vaccine versus placebo. V is TRBV9 and J is TRBJ1-4; D is unresolved. The receptor's source is a person between 18 and 60 years old who received the Ad26.COV2.S COVID-19 vaccine or a placebo. The chain's CDR3 is CASSVTNEKLFF. The CDR3 DNA is TGTGCCAGCAGCGTAACTAATGAAAAACTGTTTTTT.